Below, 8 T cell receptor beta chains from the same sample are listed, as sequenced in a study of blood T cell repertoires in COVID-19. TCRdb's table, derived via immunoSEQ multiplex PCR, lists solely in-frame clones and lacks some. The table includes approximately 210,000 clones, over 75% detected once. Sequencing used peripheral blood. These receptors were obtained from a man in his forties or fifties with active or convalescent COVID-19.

The DNA for the CDR3 is TGTGCCAGCAGTTTTCAGGGAGGGAATGAGCAGTTCTTC. It translates to CASSFQGGNEQFF. The gene calls are TRBV27 and TRBJ2-1; 7 bases line up with TRBD2. This CDR3 is built from 13 residues. The germline gives CDR1 MNHEY, CDR2 SMNVEV (reference sequence). With V trimmed by 3 bases and J by 7 bases, 3 bases remained unmatched.

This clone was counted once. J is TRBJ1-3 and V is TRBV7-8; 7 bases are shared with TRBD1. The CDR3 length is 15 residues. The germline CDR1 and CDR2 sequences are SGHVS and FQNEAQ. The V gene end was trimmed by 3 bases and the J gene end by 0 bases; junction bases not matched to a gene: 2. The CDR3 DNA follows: TGTGCCAGCAGCTTCGACAGGGACTCTGGAAACACCATATATTTT. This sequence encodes CASSFDRDSGNTIYF. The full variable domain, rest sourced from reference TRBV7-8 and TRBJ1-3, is GAGVSQSPRYKVAKRGQDVALRCDPISGHVSLFWYQQALGQGPEFLTYFQNEAQLDKSGLPSDRFFAERPEGSVSTLKIQRTQQEDSAVYLCASSFDRDSGNTIYFGEGSWLTVV.

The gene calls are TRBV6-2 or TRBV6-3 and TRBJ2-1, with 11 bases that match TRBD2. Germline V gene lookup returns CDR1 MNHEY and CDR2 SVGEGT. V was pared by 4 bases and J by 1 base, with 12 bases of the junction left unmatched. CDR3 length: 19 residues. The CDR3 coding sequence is TGTGCCAGCAGTTGGGACACCGGGGGACTAGCGGTTTCCTACAATGAGCAGTTCTTC. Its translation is CASSWDTGGLAVSYNEQFF.

The CDR3 region has the DNA TGTGCCAGCAGTTCTTCCCGGGTGACCAGGGAGCTGTTTTTT. Its protein product is CASSSSRVTRELFF. The chain has TRBV27 and TRBJ2-2; D call uncertain. Germline values: CDR1 MNHEY, CDR2 SMNVEV (reference sequence). V dropped 4 bases and J dropped 9 bases, with 15 bases sitting between them. This CDR3 region has 14 residues.

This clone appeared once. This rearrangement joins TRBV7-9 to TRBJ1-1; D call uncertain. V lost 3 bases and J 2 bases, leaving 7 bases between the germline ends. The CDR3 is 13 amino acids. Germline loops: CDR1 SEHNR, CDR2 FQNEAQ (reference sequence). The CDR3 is CASSFVSNTEAFF. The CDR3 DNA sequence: TGTGCCAGCAGCTTTGTCAGTAACACTGAAGCTTTCTTT.

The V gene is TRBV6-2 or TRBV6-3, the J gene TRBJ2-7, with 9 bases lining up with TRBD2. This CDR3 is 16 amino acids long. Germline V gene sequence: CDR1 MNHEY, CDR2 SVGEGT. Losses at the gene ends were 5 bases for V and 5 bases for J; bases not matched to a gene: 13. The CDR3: CASSPGGSGRNNEQYF. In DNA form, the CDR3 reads TGTGCCAGCAGTCCCGGGGGTAGCGGGAGAAACAACGAGCAGTACTTC.

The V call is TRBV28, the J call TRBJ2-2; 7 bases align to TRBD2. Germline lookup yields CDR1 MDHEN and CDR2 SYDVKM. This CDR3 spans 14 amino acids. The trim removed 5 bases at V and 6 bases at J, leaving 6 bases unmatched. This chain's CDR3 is CASSSGNWPGELFF. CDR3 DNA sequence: TGTGCCAGCAGTAGCGGGAATTGGCCCGGGGAGCTGTTTTTT.

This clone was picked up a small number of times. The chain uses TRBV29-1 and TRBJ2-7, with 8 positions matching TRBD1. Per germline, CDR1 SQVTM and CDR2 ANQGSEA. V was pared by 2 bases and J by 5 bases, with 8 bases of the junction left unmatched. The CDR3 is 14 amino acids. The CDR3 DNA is TGCAGCGTTGAATTGCAGTCAGGGGGCGACGAGCAGTACTTC. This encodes CSVELQSGGDEQYF.